The rows below give T cell receptor beta chains drawn from one sample of a study of blood T cell repertoires in COVID-19. Here immunoSEQ multiplex PCR was the method, and the copy in TCRdb shows in-frame clones only, minus some. The sample holds 300,000 to 400,000 clones; over 75% are singletons and the top ten take around 6.9%. The sequenced sample consisted of peripheral blood. The receptors here all came from a human donor in a cohort sampled during active COVID-19. Both conserved end residues are part of each CDR3. The order of the fields is D gene, clone size, V gene, J gene, CDR3 DNA, CDR3 protein. D genes are given only for firm matches. A clone size is listed for some rows: how often the clone was seen (once, few, many), or a class if it is expanded.

d_call: .
clone_size: .
v_call: TRBV19
j_call: TRBJ2-1
cdr3_nt: TGTGCCAGTACCACTCAAAGCGGTATAGCGAATGAGCAGTTCTTC
cdr3_aa: CASTTQSGIANEQFF

d_call: .
clone_size: .
v_call: TRBV6-2/TRBV6-3
j_call: TRBJ1-1
cdr3_nt: TGTGCCAGCAGTATATTGCCCCCAGGGGCGGACGGCACTGAAGCTTTCTTT
cdr3_aa: CASSILPPGADGTEAFF

d_call: .
clone_size: .
v_call: TRBV19
j_call: TRBJ1-1
cdr3_nt: TGTGCCAGTAGTATTTTATTATCAGGCAACACTGAAGCTTTCTTT
cdr3_aa: CASSILLSGNTEAFF

d_call: .
clone_size: .
v_call: TRBV18
j_call: TRBJ2-7
cdr3_nt: TGTGCCAGCTCACGGGCGGGGAAAGGCGCCGAGCAGTACTTC
cdr3_aa: CASSRAGKGAEQYF

d_call: TRBD2
clone_size: .
v_call: TRBV15
j_call: TRBJ2-1
cdr3_nt: TGTGCCACCAGCAGGGAGCGGGGGCAGGCCTACAATGAGCAGTTCTTC
cdr3_aa: CATSRERGQAYNEQFF

d_call: TRBD1
clone_size: .
v_call: TRBV7-2
j_call: TRBJ1-5
cdr3_nt: TGTGCCAGCAGCTTAGCGGGACAGGGCGATCAGCCCCAGCATTTT
cdr3_aa: CASSLAGQGDQPQHF

d_call: TRBD2
clone_size: .
v_call: TRBV5-1
j_call: TRBJ2-7
cdr3_nt: TGCGCCAGCAGCCCTACTAGCGGGGGGACCAACGAGCAGTACTTC
cdr3_aa: CASSPTSGGTNEQYF

d_call: .
clone_size: .
v_call: TRBV28
j_call: TRBJ1-2
cdr3_nt: TGTGCCAGCAGTCTCCTGCGAGGTCTCTATGGCTACACCTTC
cdr3_aa: CASSLLRGLYGYTF

d_call: .
clone_size: .
v_call: TRBV7-9
j_call: TRBJ1-1
cdr3_nt: TGTGCCAGCAGCTCCGGGAGGAGCACTGAAGCTTTCTTT
cdr3_aa: CASSSGRSTEAFF

d_call: .
clone_size: .
v_call: TRBV10-1
j_call: TRBJ2-7
cdr3_nt: TGCGCCAGCAGTGAGCCTAGAACAGGGACCTACGAGCAGTACTTC
cdr3_aa: CASSEPRTGTYEQYF

d_call: .
clone_size: .
v_call: TRBV9
j_call: TRBJ2-1
cdr3_nt: TGTGCCAGCAGCGTCGGGGGTACCTACAATGAGCAGTTCTTC
cdr3_aa: CASSVGGTYNEQFF

d_call: .
clone_size: few
v_call: TRBV6-2/TRBV6-3
j_call: TRBJ2-2
cdr3_nt: TGTGCCAGCAGTTACCTCCAGTCGGTGGGCGCCGGGGAGCTGTTTTTT
cdr3_aa: CASSYLQSVGAGELFF

d_call: .
clone_size: .
v_call: TRBV19
j_call: TRBJ2-3
cdr3_nt: TGTGCCAGTAGTAAGGGGGGGAGCACAGATACGCAGTATTTT
cdr3_aa: CASSKGGSTDTQYF

d_call: TRBD1
clone_size: .
v_call: TRBV5-1
j_call: TRBJ1-1
cdr3_nt: TGCGCCAGCAGCTTCTCCGGGACAGGGGGCGTCACTGAAGCTTTCTTT
cdr3_aa: CASSFSGTGGVTEAFF

d_call: TRBD1
clone_size: .
v_call: TRBV2
j_call: TRBJ2-7
cdr3_nt: TGTGCCAGCAGGTGGGGGTCAAGGGGGCTCGGGAACGAGCAGTACTTC
cdr3_aa: CASRWGSRGLGNEQYF

d_call: TRBD1
clone_size: once
v_call: TRBV5-1
j_call: TRBJ1-1
cdr3_nt: TGCGCCAGCAGCTTAAGGACAGGGGGGGACACTGAAGCTTTCTTT
cdr3_aa: CASSLRTGGDTEAFF

d_call: TRBD1
clone_size: once
v_call: TRBV6-5
j_call: TRBJ2-2
cdr3_nt: TGTGCCAGCAGATGGACAGGGGTCACCGGGGAGCTGTTTTTT
cdr3_aa: CASRWTGVTGELFF

d_call: .
clone_size: .
v_call: TRBV6-1
j_call: TRBJ1-1
cdr3_nt: TGTGCCAGCAGTGACAGGGGTATGACTGAAGCTTTCTTT
cdr3_aa: CASSDRGMTEAFF

d_call: .
clone_size: .
v_call: TRBV3-1/TRBV3-2
j_call: TRBJ2-3
cdr3_nt: TGTGCCAGCAGCCGACGTCTAGACACAGATACGCAGTATTTT
cdr3_aa: CASSRRLDTDTQYF

d_call: .
clone_size: once
v_call: TRBV5-1
j_call: TRBJ1-6
cdr3_nt: TGCGCCAGCAGCTTGGGGCGCACAGAGAATTCACCCCTCCACTTT
cdr3_aa: CASSLGRTENSPLHF

d_call: TRBD2
clone_size: .
v_call: TRBV10-1
j_call: TRBJ2-2
cdr3_nt: TGCGCCAGCAGTGAGTTGGGACTAGCGGGGGCCCAACGGGAGCTGTTTTTT
cdr3_aa: CASSELGLAGAQRELFF

d_call: TRBD2
clone_size: .
v_call: TRBV7-6
j_call: TRBJ2-1
cdr3_nt: TGTGCCAGCAGCTTGAAGGCCTTAGCGGGGGACAATGAGCAGTTCTTC
cdr3_aa: CASSLKALAGDNEQFF

d_call: .
clone_size: .
v_call: TRBV6-5
j_call: TRBJ1-2
cdr3_nt: TGTGCCAGCAGTTACGGGGGGGATAACTATGGCTACACCTTC
cdr3_aa: CASSYGGDNYGYTF

d_call: TRBD2
clone_size: .
v_call: TRBV10-2
j_call: TRBJ2-1
cdr3_nt: TGCGCCAGCAGTGAGTTAGCGGGGGTAGATGAGCAGTTCTTC
cdr3_aa: CASSELAGVDEQFF

d_call: TRBD1
clone_size: .
v_call: TRBV2
j_call: TRBJ2-2
cdr3_nt: TGTGCCACCCAGACAGGGTCGAACACCGGGGAGCTGTTTTTT
cdr3_aa: CATQTGSNTGELFF

d_call: .
clone_size: .
v_call: TRBV6-5
j_call: TRBJ2-7
cdr3_nt: TGTGCCAGCCCGGGACACAGCTCCTACGAGCAGTACTTC
cdr3_aa: CASPGHSSYEQYF

d_call: .
clone_size: .
v_call: TRBV25-1
j_call: TRBJ1-1
cdr3_nt: TGTGCCAGCAGCGAGGTCATGGGCACTGAAGCTTTCTTT
cdr3_aa: CASSEVMGTEAFF

d_call: TRBD2
clone_size: once
v_call: TRBV11-3
j_call: TRBJ2-3
cdr3_nt: TGTGCCAGCAGCCCGGGGGGTGACACAGATACGCAGTATTTT
cdr3_aa: CASSPGGDTDTQYF

d_call: .
clone_size: .
v_call: TRBV7-2
j_call: TRBJ1-2
cdr3_nt: TGTGCCAGCAGCTTAGGGTCGGGTTTAGGCTATGGCTACACCTTC
cdr3_aa: CASSLGSGLGYGYTF

d_call: TRBD1
clone_size: .
v_call: TRBV18
j_call: TRBJ1-2
cdr3_nt: TGTGCCAGCTCACCAGATTCAGGGGGCCGCTATGGCTACACCTTC
cdr3_aa: CASSPDSGGRYGYTF

d_call: .
clone_size: .
v_call: TRBV12-5
j_call: TRBJ2-1
cdr3_nt: TGTGCTACCGGGGTGGATGGGAATGAGCAGTTCTTC
cdr3_aa: CATGVDGNEQFF

d_call: .
clone_size: .
v_call: TRBV5-1
j_call: TRBJ1-2
cdr3_nt: TGCGCCAGCAGCTTGCGAGGGGGAGGCTACACCTTC
cdr3_aa: CASSLRGGGYTF

d_call: .
clone_size: .
v_call: TRBV19
j_call: TRBJ2-5
cdr3_nt: TGTGCCAGTAGTTATGGACAGCGAGAGACCCAGTACTTC
cdr3_aa: CASSYGQRETQYF

d_call: .
clone_size: .
v_call: TRBV11-1
j_call: TRBJ2-1
cdr3_nt: TGTGCCAGCAGCCCGCGGCGCGACCGTTACAATGAGCAGTTCTTC
cdr3_aa: CASSPRRDRYNEQFF

d_call: TRBD1
clone_size: .
v_call: TRBV19
j_call: TRBJ1-5
cdr3_nt: TGTGCCAGTAGTATGGGACAGGGGGTTTATAGCAATCAGCCCCAGCATTTT
cdr3_aa: CASSMGQGVYSNQPQHF

d_call: .
clone_size: .
v_call: TRBV7-9
j_call: TRBJ1-4
cdr3_nt: TGTGCCAGCAGCTTAGGGACGGCCTCAGGGAATGAAAAACTGTTTTTT
cdr3_aa: CASSLGTASGNEKLFF

d_call: .
clone_size: .
v_call: TRBV19
j_call: TRBJ1-1
cdr3_nt: TGTGCCAGTAGTATAGATCTATTGCAGGCCTTACTTGAAACTGAAGCTTTCTTT
cdr3_aa: CASSIDLLQALLETEAFF

d_call: .
clone_size: few
v_call: TRBV19
j_call: TRBJ1-1
cdr3_nt: TGTGCCAGTAGTATAGACAGGGACACTGAAGCTTTCTTT
cdr3_aa: CASSIDRDTEAFF

d_call: .
clone_size: .
v_call: TRBV2
j_call: TRBJ1-2
cdr3_nt: TGTGCCAGCAGTGGGGGCGATTTGTCTAACTATGGCTACACCTTC
cdr3_aa: CASSGGDLSNYGYTF

d_call: .
clone_size: .
v_call: TRBV28
j_call: TRBJ1-4
cdr3_nt: TGTGCCAGCAGTACAGAGGACATCAGGGAAAAACTGTTTTTT
cdr3_aa: CASSTEDIREKLFF

d_call: .
clone_size: .
v_call: TRBV20-1
j_call: TRBJ2-3
cdr3_nt: TGCAGTGCTACTGAAACCAGGGGCACAGATACGCAGTATTTT
cdr3_aa: CSATETRGTDTQYF